Presented here are 8 T cell receptor beta chains from one specimen sequenced in a study of T cells in localized non-small cell lung cancer. Repertoires were generated with immunoSEQ multiplex PCR, while TCRdb's copy carries only in-frame clones and drops some. This sample has some 64,000 clones, with around 81% found just once. The sequenced sample was PBMCs, obtained before any cancer treatment. These receptors were obtained from a man aged 35 to 69 with stage II lung adenocarcinoma.

The chain combines TRBV7-3 with TRBJ2-7; TRBD1 agrees at 9 bases. The CDR3 contains 12 residues. Trimming removed 3 bases from V and 9 bases from J; junction bases left unmatched: 3. Germline V CDR1 and CDR2: SGHTA, FQGTGA. CDR3 bases: TGTGCCAGCAGCTTGGACAGGGGTTCGCAGTACTTC. Its translation is CASSLDRGSQYF.

The chain combines TRBV5-1 with TRBJ2-7; the match to TRBD1 covers 8 bases. CDR3 length equals 13 residues. Trimming at V came to 2 bases and at J to 7 bases, leaving 5 bases not matched to a gene. From germline, CDR1 is SGHRS and CDR2 YFSETQ. The CDR3 spells CASSFFRGQEQYF. The CDR3 DNA sequence: TGCGCCAGCAGCTTTTTCAGGGGGCAGGAGCAGTACTTC.

J is TRBJ1-2 and V is TRBV6-1; D call uncertain. The CDR3 totals 15 residues. Germline assignment: CDR1 MNHNS and CDR2 SASEGT. The V end lost 6 bases, the J end lost 6 bases, and 20 bases lay between the germline ends. CDR3 coding DNA: TGTGCCAGCAGCGGGTTGGTTTCGCTTACAGATGGCTACACCTTC. Amino acids: CASSGLVSLTDGYTF.

The chain combines TRBV7-9 with TRBJ2-1; 10 bases align to TRBD2. V trimming: 1 base; J trimming: 7 bases; junction bases outside the gene matches: 4. The CDR3 has 15 residues. In germline, CDR1 is SEHNR, CDR2 FQNEAQ (reference sequence). CDR3 protein: CASSLDGLAVNEQFF. CDR3 nucleotides: TGTGCCAGCAGCTTAGATGGACTAGCGGTAAATGAGCAGTTCTTC.

This chain links TRBV5-1 with TRBJ1-1; possibly TRBD1 for D (6 bases). Germline CDR1 reads SGHRS; CDR2 reads YFSETQ. The CDR3 totals 14 residues. Trimming shortened V by 3 bases and J by 0 bases, and 9 bases separated the two germline ends. CDR3 DNA: TGCGCCAGCAGCTCGGACAGTATGAACACTGAAGCTTTCTTT. The encoded protein is CASSSDSMNTEAFF.

This clone was found once. The rearrangement uses TRBV29-1 and TRBJ2-1; possibly TRBD1 for D (6 bases). There are 11 residues in the CDR3. Germline V CDR1 and CDR2: SQVTM, ANQGSEA. V lost 3 bases, J lost 9 bases, and 9 bases lay in between. The CDR3 DNA is TGCAGCGTTGATAGGGGGAGTGAGCAGTTCTTC. This gives the protein CSVDRGSEQFF.

This chain uses TRBV5-5 with TRBJ2-3; 8 nucleotides match TRBD1. With V trimmed by 4 bases and J by 1 base, 5 bases remained unmatched. The CDR3 extends over 15 amino acids. CDR1 and CDR2 from the germline V gene are SGHKS and YYEKEE (reference sequence). The CDR3 reads CASSRGGQGTDTQYF. DNA for the CDR3: TGTGCCAGCAGCCGAGGGGGACAGGGCACAGATACGCAGTATTTT.

A few counts support this clone. For the CDR3, the DNA is TGTGCCAGCAGCGTGGACGATGAGGGCTTCTACAATGAGCAGTTCTTC. Protein product: CASSVDDEGFYNEQFF. V gene TRBV5-5 combines with J gene TRBJ2-1; tentatively, D is TRBD2 (5 bases). The CDR3 contains 16 residues. The V end lost 4 bases, the J end lost 3 bases, and 17 bases lay between the germline ends. Germline loops: CDR1 SGHKS, CDR2 YYEKEE (reference sequence).